This is a list of T cell receptor beta chains from one sample in a study of blood T cell repertoires in COVID-19. Method: immunoSEQ multiplex PCR; TCRdb's copy keeps in-frame clones and lacks some. The sample yields some 360,000 clones, approximately 89% seen once. Sequenced: peripheral blood. The receptors shown here come from a woman in her fifties or sixties with COVID-19, enrolled during active disease. The CDR3 runs from the conserved cysteine through the conserved F or W. A D gene is named only where the DNA matches it firmly. Size is omitted from some rows. Given values are once, few, many or a class for expanded clones.

j_call,d_call,cdr3_length,v_call,clone_size,cdr3_aa,cdr3_nt
TRBJ2-5,TRBD1,14,TRBV11-2,-,CASSLYSGTATQYF,TGTGCCAGCAGCTTGTACTCCGGGACAGCGACCCAGTACTTC
TRBJ1-2,-,15,TRBV7-8,-,CASSLATDGYYGYTF,TGTGCCAGCAGCTTAGCGACCGACGGGTACTATGGCTACACCTTC
TRBJ2-5,TRBD2,16,TRBV6-5,-,CASSLTSGGTQETQYF,TGTGCCAGCAGTTTGACTAGCGGGGGAACACAAGAGACCCAGTACTTC
TRBJ1-5,-,12,TRBV5-8,few,CASREEFGPQHF,TGTGCCAGCAGGGAGGAGTTCGGCCCCCAGCATTTT
TRBJ1-1,-,13,TRBV19,-,CASNPSRGAEAFF,TGTGCCAGTAATCCCAGCAGGGGCGCTGAAGCTTTCTTT
TRBJ1-2,TRBD1,15,TRBV6-1,-,CASSEWDRGRKGYTF,TGTGCCAGCAGTGAATGGGACAGGGGGCGGAAGGGCTACACCTTC
TRBJ1-1,TRBD1,15,TRBV7-2,once,CASSLGWPGGTEAFF,TGTGCCAGCAGCTTAGGGTGGCCAGGGGGCACTGAAGCTTTCTTT
TRBJ2-5,-,15,TRBV18,once,CASSRADRGQETQYF,TGTGCCAGCTCACGCGCGGACAGAGGGCAAGAGACCCAGTACTTC
TRBJ2-4,-,15,TRBV7-9,-,CASSSDATRRGIQYF,TGTGCCAGCAGCTCCGACGCGACTAGGCGGGGCATTCAGTACTTC
TRBJ1-4,TRBD1,15,TRBV5-6,few,CASSWRQGQNEKLFF,TGTGCCAGCAGCTGGCGACAGGGGCAAAATGAAAAACTGTTTTTT
TRBJ2-5,-,12,TRBV30,-,CAFRSAGETQYF,TGTGCCTTCAGGTCCGCAGGCGAGACCCAGTACTTC
TRBJ1-1,TRBD1,15,TRBV6-5,-,CASSYLGDREVGAFF,TGTGCCAGCAGTTACTTAGGGGACAGGGAGGTTGGAGCTTTCTTT
TRBJ1-1,TRBD1,15,TRBV7-9,-,CASSLGQGEGTEAFF,TGTGCCAGCAGCTTGGGACAGGGCGAGGGCACTGAAGCTTTCTTT
TRBJ1-1,TRBD1,13,TRBV25-1,-,CASRGQPNTEAFF,TGTGCCAGCAGGGGACAGCCGAACACTGAAGCTTTCTTT
TRBJ2-3,TRBD2,14,TRBV3-1/TRBV3-2,-,CASRTSGGADTQYF,TGTGCCAGCAGGACTAGCGGGGGAGCTGATACGCAGTATTTT
TRBJ1-2,-,14,TRBV5-4,-,CASSASGGAYGYTF,TGTGCCAGCAGCGCATCAGGAGGGGCCTATGGCTACACCTTC
TRBJ1-2,TRBD1,16,TRBV9,-,CASSVGGQITNYGYTF,TGTGCCAGCAGCGTAGGGGGACAGATTACAAACTATGGCTACACCTTC
TRBJ1-2,-,13,TRBV18,-,CASSPLLEGGYTF,TGTGCCAGCTCACCTCTTCTGGAGGGAGGCTACACCTTC
TRBJ1-5,-,13,TRBV30,-,CAWQSGGNQPQHF,TGTGCCTGGCAGAGTGGAGGAAATCAGCCCCAGCATTTT
TRBJ2-7,TRBD1,17,TRBV5-5,-,CASSLVGTGLGYYEQYF,TGTGCCAGCAGCTTGGTTGGGACAGGGTTGGGGTACTACGAGCAGTACTTC
TRBJ2-2,TRBD1,19,TRBV2,-,CASSRHGTGIIGDTGELFF,TGTGCCAGCAGCCGCCACGGGACAGGGATTATAGGGGACACCGGGGAGCTGTTTTTT
TRBJ2-1,TRBD1,14,TRBV19,-,CASSMYRGGNEQFF,TGTGCCAGTAGTATGTACAGGGGTGGCAATGAGCAGTTCTTC
TRBJ1-1,-,14,TRBV5-1,-,CASSLVQLNTEAFF,TGCGCCAGCAGCTTGGTACAGTTGAACACTGAAGCTTTCTTT
TRBJ2-3,-,15,TRBV6-5,-,CASSYGQGSTDTQYF,TGTGCCAGCAGTTACGGGCAGGGTAGCACAGATACGCAGTATTTT
TRBJ2-7,-,14,TRBV29-1,-,CSVEIPVSPREQYF,TGCAGCGTTGAAATTCCCGTTAGTCCTCGCGAGCAGTACTTC
TRBJ2-5,-,15,TRBV5-8,-,CASSLGTGYQETQYF,TGTGCCAGCAGCTTGGGAACGGGGTACCAAGAGACCCAGTACTTC
TRBJ2-7,TRBD2,14,TRBV27,-,CASSLSGGSYEQYF,TGTGCCAGCAGTCTTAGCGGGGGCTCCTACGAGCAGTACTTC
TRBJ1-2,TRBD1,16,TRBV6-1,-,CASSEAVYRGGYGYTF,TGTGCCAGCAGTGAAGCGGTGTACAGGGGAGGCTATGGCTACACCTTC
TRBJ2-1,TRBD1,15,TRBV5-1,-,CASTTTGSSYNEQFF,TGCGCCAGCACCACGACAGGGAGCTCCTACAATGAGCAGTTCTTC
TRBJ1-2,-,14,TRBV10-1,-,CASSNDRIFYGYTF,TGCGCCAGCAGTAACGACAGGATCTTCTATGGCTACACCTTC
TRBJ1-2,TRBD1,15,TRBV11-2,-,CASSSGGLPNYGYTF,TGTGCCAGCAGCTCAGGGGGGCTTCCTAACTATGGCTACACCTTC
TRBJ1-5,-,15,TRBV19,-,CASSMGGGGRQPQHF,TGTGCCAGTAGTATGGGGGGGGGTGGTCGCCAGCCCCAGCATTTT